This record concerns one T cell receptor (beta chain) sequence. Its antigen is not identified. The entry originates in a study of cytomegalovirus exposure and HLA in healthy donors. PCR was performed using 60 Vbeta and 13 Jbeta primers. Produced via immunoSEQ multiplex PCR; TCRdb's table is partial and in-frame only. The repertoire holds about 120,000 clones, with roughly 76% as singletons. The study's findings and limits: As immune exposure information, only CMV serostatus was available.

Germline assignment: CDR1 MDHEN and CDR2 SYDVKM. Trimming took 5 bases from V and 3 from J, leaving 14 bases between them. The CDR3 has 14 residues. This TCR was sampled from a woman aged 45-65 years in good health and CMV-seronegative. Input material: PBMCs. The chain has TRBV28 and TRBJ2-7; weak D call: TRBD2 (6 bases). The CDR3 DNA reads TGTGCCAGCAGTCCAGGTGGGGGGATCTACGAGCAGTACTTC. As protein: CASSPGGGIYEQYF.